This is a list of T cell receptor beta chains from one sample in a study of cytomegalovirus exposure and HLA in healthy donors. Sequencing used immunoSEQ multiplex PCR; TCRdb keeps in-frame clones, though not all of them. Among 160,000 or so clones listed, around three quarters were seen once. Sequencing used PBMCs. The receptor set was obtained from a man aged 25-40 years in good health and CMV-seropositive. CDR3s include the opening cysteine and the closing phenylalanine or tryptophan. A D gene is named only where the DNA matches it firmly. Some rows mark clone size as missing; the rest say once, few, many or name a class of expanded clone.

clone size,D gene,V gene,J gene,CDR3 DNA,CDR3 protein
-,-,TRBV7-9,TRBJ1-4,TGTGCCAGCAGCCCGGAGGAGGGTATGGTACTGTTTTTT,CASSPEEGMVLFF
-,TRBD2,TRBV5-4,TRBJ2-5,TGTGCCAGCAGGGGACTAGCGGGGGGACAAGAGACCCAGTACTTC,CASRGLAGGQETQYF
-,TRBD1,TRBV7-9,TRBJ2-7,TGTGCCAGCCGCGGGACAGGGGCCTACGAGCAGTACTTC,CASRGTGAYEQYF
-,-,TRBV9,TRBJ1-1,TGTGCCAGCAGCGGACAAGGCCCTGAAGCTTTCTTT,CASSGQGPEAFF
few,-,TRBV28,TRBJ2-1,TGTGCCAGCAGGACGGGAACTGAGAGTTACAATGAGCAGTTCTTC,CASRTGTESYNEQFF
-,-,TRBV7-7,TRBJ2-5,TGTGCCAGCAGCCCACAGGGCTCCGAGACCCAGTACTTC,CASSPQGSETQYF
-,-,TRBV5-1,TRBJ2-7,TGCGCCAGCAGCTTGGCGGCAGGGGAATTCTACGAGCAGTACTTC,CASSLAAGEFYEQYF
few,-,TRBV6-5,TRBJ1-1,TGTGCCAGCAGTATTCCCTCGGGGGGGCACACTGAAGCTTTCTTT,CASSIPSGGHTEAFF
-,-,TRBV27,TRBJ1-4,TGTGCCAGCAGTTTATTTGGTGGGAGTAATGAAAAACTGTTTTTT,CASSLFGGSNEKLFF
-,TRBD1,TRBV30,TRBJ2-7,TGTGCCTGGAACCCGGGACAGGGGTACTCCTACGAGCAGTACTTC,CAWNPGQGYSYEQYF
-,-,TRBV27,TRBJ2-2,TGTGCCAGCAGCCTCCTTAGGACTGGGGAGCTGTTTTTT,CASSLLRTGELFF
-,TRBD1,TRBV29-1,TRBJ2-7,TGCAGCGTTGAAGATCGGAGACAGGGGGCGTACGAGCAGTACTTC,CSVEDRRQGAYEQYF
-,TRBD2,TRBV7-2,TRBJ2-3,TGTGCCAGCAGCCCAGGGGGTAGCGGGGGCCGCACAGATACGCAGTATTTT,CASSPGGSGGRTDTQYF
-,-,TRBV9,TRBJ1-1,TGTGCCAGCAGCGTAGGAGAAACGGTTACCTCCGGGAACACTGAAGCTTTCTTT,CASSVGETVTSGNTEAFF
-,-,TRBV6-5,TRBJ2-5,TGTGCCAGCAGTCGGACAGCACAAGAGACCCAGTACTTC,CASSRTAQETQYF
-,-,TRBV5-1,TRBJ2-5,TGCGCCAGCACCAGGACAGAGGGTGAGACCCAGTACTTC,CASTRTEGETQYF
-,-,TRBV7-9,TRBJ1-2,TGTGCCAGCAGCTTCGAGGTCGGCCCCCAAAGAGATGGCTACACCTTC,CASSFEVGPQRDGYTF
-,-,TRBV7-2,TRBJ2-2,TGTGCCAGCAGCTTAGAAGCGGCGGGCGGGGAGCTGTTTTTT,CASSLEAAGGELFF
-,-,TRBV21-1,TRBJ1-5,TGTGCCAGCAGCAAACCTGGACAGGGCCATCAGCCCCAGCATTTT,CASSKPGQGHQPQHF
-,TRBD1,TRBV5-5,TRBJ2-7,TGTGCCAGCAGCTCGGGACAGACCTACGAGCAGTACTTC,CASSSGQTYEQYF
-,-,TRBV4-1,TRBJ2-4,TGCGCCAGCAGCGGGGGGGCCAAAAACATTCAGTACTTC,CASSGGAKNIQYF
once,-,TRBV28,TRBJ1-1,TGTGCCAGCAGTTTAGCACAGGGGAACACTGAAGCTTTCTTT,CASSLAQGNTEAFF
-,-,TRBV10-3,TRBJ2-7,TGTGCCATCAGTGAGCAGGGGTTGACCTACGAGCAGTACTTC,CAISEQGLTYEQYF
once,TRBD2,TRBV7-2,TRBJ2-2,TGTGCCAGCAGCTTAATGACGGGGGGGCCTACCGGGGAGCTGTTTTTT,CASSLMTGGPTGELFF
-,-,TRBV4-1,TRBJ1-2,TGCGCCAGCAGCCAAGAGGGGCAGGGGAGGGATGGCTACACCTTC,CASSQEGQGRDGYTF
-,TRBD1,TRBV7-2,TRBJ2-7,TGTGCCAGCAGCTCAAACAGGGGGCAGGGAAACGAGCAGTACTTC,CASSSNRGQGNEQYF
-,TRBD2,TRBV2,TRBJ2-1,TGTGCCAGCAGTGAATCTAGCGGGGACTACAATGAGCAGTTCTTC,CASSESSGDYNEQFF
-,TRBD1,TRBV19,TRBJ2-6,TGTGCCAGTAGTGTGGGACAGGCGTCTGGGGCCAACGTCCTGACTTTC,CASSVGQASGANVLTF